These 16 T cell receptor beta chains originate from one sample sequenced in a study of low-dose radiotherapy and immunotherapy resistance in tumors. TRAV and TRBV primers primed cDNA for both TCRalpha and TCRbeta. Using a constant-region primer together with a V-primer adapter, TCRs were subjected to 15 to 20 PCR cycles of amplification. In TCRdb, the reads were re-called with MiXCR into one record per CDR3 protein. The sample includes around 68,000 distinct CDR3 sequences, around 27% seen only once; the top ten take 6.6%. Time point denoted: before trial treatment. The sample consisted of PBMCs, taken before treatment. The receptors were gathered from a male donor with rectosigmoid adenocarcinoma.

This clonotype was counted many times. Written as DNA, the CDR3 is TGTGCCAGCAGTTTGGCAGCGGGAGGGTTTAGCTCCTACAATGAGCAGTTCTTC. It is translated as CASSLAAGGFSSYNEQFF. This sequence joins TRBV27 and TRBJ2-1; TRBD2 aligns across 10 bases. Germline loops: CDR1 MNHEY, CDR2 SMNVEV (reference sequence). The trim removed 3 bases at V and 0 bases at J, leaving 8 bases unmatched. This CDR3 contains 18 residues.

The table lists this clonotype with many counts. This chain links TRBV7-9 with TRBJ2-5; 9 bases agree with TRBD2. The CDR3 has 14 amino acids. Germline V gene sequence: CDR1 SEHNR, CDR2 FQNEAQ (reference sequence). With 6 bases clipped from V and 4 bases from J, the junction kept 6 bases outside the gene matches. CDR3 sequence: CASRGSGSGETQYF. CDR3 DNA: TGTGCCAGCAGAGGTAGCGGGAGTGGAGAGACCCAGTACTTC.

The V call is TRBV28, the J call TRBJ2-5, with 9 bases fitting TRBD1. CDR3 length equals 14 residues. The trim removed 11 bases at V and 4 bases at J, leaving 11 bases unmatched. Germline V CDR1 and CDR2: MDHEN, SYDVKM. CDR3 region: CASQRGQGLETQYF. As DNA, the CDR3 is TGTGCCTCACAGCGGGGACAGGGTTTAGAGACCCAGTACTTC.

The chain employs TRBV5-1 and TRBJ2-7, with D hard to call. V was shortened by 4 bases and J by 3 bases, with 17 bases between the two germline ends. CDR3 length: 15 residues. Germline V lookup: CDR1 SGHRS, CDR2 YFSETQ. The CDR3 sequence: CASSNVTTARYEQYF. CDR3 DNA: TGCGCCAGCAGCAACGTGACGACGGCTCGCTACGAGCAGTACTTC. The full variable domain, with the rest looked up from reference TRBV5-1 and TRBJ2-7, is KAGVTQTPRYLIKTRGQQVTLSCSPISGHRSVSWYQQTPGQGLQFLFEYFSETQRNKGNFPGRFSGRQFSNSRSEMNVSTLELGDSALYLCASSNVTTARYEQYFGPGTRLTVT.

This clonotype is deemed medium-sized. The rearrangement joins TRBV28 to TRBJ2-1, with D possibly TRBD2 on 7 matching bases. The germline V gene has CDR1 MDHEN and CDR2 SYDVKM. The CDR3 consists of 16 residues. Trimming removed 6 bases at V and 4 bases at J, with 19 bases between. CDR3 nucleotides: TGTGCCAGCAGCTACAGAGGGGGGGGATCATACAATGAGCAGTTCTTC. Encoded protein: CASSYRGGGSYNEQFF.

This chain uses TRBV7-2 with TRBJ2-4, with D possibly being TRBD2 (5 bases). Trimming cost V 11 bases and J 8 bases, with 22 bases left between them. The CDR3 has 14 amino acids. Germline loops: CDR1 SGHTA, CDR2 FQGNSA. CDR3 nucleotides: TGTGCCGTCGGCGGTAGGACTCCCAAGGACATTCAGTACTTC. Protein product: CAVGGRTPKDIQYF.

This clonotype was recorded at least ten times. The J gene is TRBJ2-1, the V gene TRBV20-1, with a possible D match to TRBD2 (6 bases). V was cut by 5 bases and J by 1 base, with 9 bases left in between. Germline loops: CDR1 DFQATT, CDR2 SNEGSKA (reference sequence). The CDR3 length is 13 residues. The CDR3 region is CSAVADSYNEQFF. In DNA, the CDR3 is TGCAGTGCTGTAGCGGATTCCTACAATGAGCAGTTCTTC.

The rearrangement uses TRBV2 and TRBJ2-5; 9 bases map to TRBD2. The CDR3 runs 15 residues. V lost 6 bases, J lost 2 bases, and 7 bases stayed unmatched. Germline-derived CDR1 and CDR2 are SNHLY and FYNNEI. CDR3 nucleotide sequence: TGTGCCAGCAGCCGCAAGAGCGGGGGGCAAGAGACCCAGTACTTC. Protein: CASSRKSGGQETQYF.

This clonotype came up many times. The chain combines TRBV7-3 with TRBJ2-5; TRBD2 aligns across 8 bases. From germline, CDR1 is SGHTA and CDR2 FQGTGA. This CDR3 has 13 amino acids. The J segment lost 5 bases and the V segment lost 4 bases, leaving 3 bases of the junction unmatched. The CDR3 loop reads CASSSGGGETQYF. The CDR3 DNA is TGTGCCAGCAGCTCGGGGGGGGGGGAGACCCAGTACTTC. Based on the CDR3 plus reference TRBV7-3 and TRBJ2-5, the full variable domain is GAGVSQTPSNKVTEKGKYVELRCDPISGHTALYWYRQSLGQGPEFLIYFQGTGAADDSGLPNDRFFAVRPEGSVSTLKIQRTERGDSAVYLCASSSGGGETQYFGPGTRLLVL.

This clonotype has ten or more counts. The chain carries TRBV6-6 and TRBJ2-7; D is unresolved. V gave up 6 bases and J gave up 0 bases, with 12 bases separating them. Germline V CDR1 and CDR2: MNHNY, SVGAGI (reference sequence). The CDR3 consists of 14 residues. The CDR3, as DNA: TGTGCCAGCAGCCCTGACACGAGCTCCTACGAGCAGTACTTC. This gives the protein CASSPDTSSYEQYF.

This clonotype was seen at least ten times. The chain carries TRBV12-3 or TRBV12-4 and TRBJ1-5, with 7 bases identical to TRBD1. The J segment lost 3 bases and the V segment lost 3 bases, leaving 2 bases of the junction unmatched. CDR3 length: 14 residues. As DNA, the CDR3 is TGTGCCAGCAGTTTGGGACAGCACAATCAGCCCCAGCATTTT. Residues: CASSLGQHNQPQHF.

This clonotype came up many times. V usage is TRBV6-1 and J usage is TRBJ1-5; D is perhaps TRBD1 (5 bases). The CDR3 sequence is 15 residues long. Trimming removed 3 bases from V and 6 bases from J, with 15 bases in between. Germline CDR1 MNHNS, CDR2 SASEGT. CDR3 protein: CASSDRAGQGQPQHF. The CDR3 nucleotides read TGTGCCAGCAGTGATAGGGCAGGGCAGGGTCAGCCCCAGCATTTT.

This clonotype was counted at least ten times. The chain is built from TRBV4-3 and TRBJ2-1; D may be TRBD1 or TRBD2 (5 bases each). Germline V lookup: CDR1 LGHNA, CDR2 YSLEER. The CDR3 is 16 residues long. V was trimmed by 4 bases and J by 0 bases, leaving 13 bases between them. Written as DNA, the CDR3 is TGCGCCAGCAGCCGGGACGAGGTTAGCTCCTACAATGAGCAGTTCTTC. Amino acid sequence: CASSRDEVSSYNEQFF.

This clonotype was detected ten times or more. The V and J genes are TRBV28 and TRBJ2-3, with 8 bases lining up with TRBD2. V was clipped by 6 bases and J by 2 bases; unmatched bases: 16. The germline V gene encodes CDR1 MDHEN and CDR2 SYDVKM. The CDR3 has 18 residues. Here the CDR3 reads CASRKRVAGRFLTDTQYF. The CDR3 DNA reads as TGTGCCAGCAGGAAGAGGGTAGCGGGGCGTTTCCTCACAGATACGCAGTATTTT.

This clonotype was seen only a few times. This rearrangement joins TRBV28 to TRBJ2-7; D may correspond to TRBD1 or TRBD2 (5 bases each). Germline CDR1 is MDHEN and CDR2 is SYDVKM. The CDR3 is made up of 14 amino acids. V was trimmed by 6 bases and J by 3 bases, leaving 15 bases between them. CDR3 DNA sequence: TGTGCCAGCAGCTTACCGGGACCGTTCTACGAGCAGTACTTC. Amino acid sequence: CASSLPGPFYEQYF. Together with reference TRBV28 and TRBJ2-7, the CDR3 gives the full variable domain: DVKVTQSSRYLVKRTGEKVFLECVQDMDHENMFWYRQDPGLGLRLIYFSYDVKMKEKGDIPEGYSVSREKKERFSLILESASTNQTSMYLCASSLPGPFYEQYFGPGTRLTVT.

As to this clonotype: This is likely an artifact of a read error, given a far larger clone one base away. This chain connects TRBV5-1 to TRBJ2-1; no clear D gene. The CDR3 runs to 15 residues. Germline V lookup: CDR1 SGHRS, CDR2 YFSETQ. V lost 0 bases and J 10 bases, leaving 17 bases between the germline ends. CDR3 nucleotides: TGCGCCAGCAGCTTGGAACTCACGAGCTCCTACGAGCAGTTCTTC. This codes for CASSLELTSSYEQFF.